The 9 T cell receptor beta chains below all came from one sample that was sequenced in a study of cytomegalovirus exposure and HLA in healthy donors. Both 60 Vbeta primers and 13 Jbeta primers went into the PCR. Using immunoSEQ multiplex PCR, the repertoire was profiled, and TCRdb retains in-frame clones only, with some absent. Of approximately 300,000 clones listed, roughly 80% are singletons. The specimen was PBMCs. The origin of the receptors is a girl between 2 and 10 years old in good health and CMV-seronegative.

This clone was picked up one time. This CDR3 reads CATLKLYEQYF. CDR3 nucleotide sequence: TGTGCCACCCTCAAACTCTACGAGCAGTACTTC. The J gene is TRBJ2-7, the V gene TRBV2; D is ambiguous. V lost 10 bases to trimming and J lost 3 bases, with 10 bases between them. The germline CDR1 and CDR2 sequences are SNHLY and FYNNEI. The CDR3 extends over 11 amino acids.

The rearrangement links TRBV6-1 to TRBJ1-6, with TRBD1 matching over 10 bases. Germline values: CDR1 MNHNS, CDR2 SASEGT. Losses at the gene ends were 4 bases for V and 8 bases for J; bases not matched to a gene: 5. This CDR3 comprises 15 residues. CDR3 in amino acids: CASSGGQGRYSPLHF. For the CDR3, the DNA is TGTGCCAGCAGTGGGGGACAGGGGCGGTATTCACCCCTCCACTTT.

The CDR3 DNA reads TGTGCCTGGAGTGTACTCGCTGGGACAGGGCTGTTTTTT. The encoded protein is CAWSVLAGTGLFF. J is TRBJ1-4 and V is TRBV30, with 9 bases that match TRBD1. This CDR3 is 13 amino acids long. J was trimmed by 14 bases and V by 0 bases; bases with no gene match: 7. Per the germline V gene, CDR1 is GTSNPN and CDR2 is SVGIG (reference sequence).

The chain employs TRBV5-1 and TRBJ2-7; TRBD1 matches at 8 bases. V shed 2 bases, J shed 3 bases, and the junction held 4 bases outside the gene matches. The germline V gene has CDR1 SGHRS and CDR2 YFSETQ. The length of the CDR3 is 14 residues. In DNA form, the CDR3 reads TGCGCCAGCAGCTTCGATGGGACAGGCTACGAGCAGTACTTC. Encoded protein: CASSFDGTGYEQYF.

The chain carries TRBV2 and TRBJ2-3; 9 bases align to TRBD1. CDR3 length equals 15 residues. CDR1 is SNHLY, CDR2 FYNNEI, per germline. J lost 2 bases, V lost 5 bases, and 5 bases had no gene match. In nucleotides, the CDR3 is TGTGCCAGCAGTCCCGGGACAGGGATCACAGATACGCAGTATTTT. It specifies CASSPGTGITDTQYF.

The chain has TRBV5-1 and TRBJ1-1, with TRBD1 matching over 8 bases. Germline V gene lookup returns CDR1 SGHRS and CDR2 YFSETQ. This CDR3 comprises 13 residues. Trimming at V came to 4 bases and at J to 7 bases, leaving 6 bases not matched to a gene. The CDR3 sequence is CASSKGQGGEAFF. CDR3 DNA: TGCGCCAGCAGCAAAGGACAGGGAGGTGAAGCTTTCTTT.

This chain joins TRBV4-1 and TRBJ2-2; D gene ambiguous. This CDR3 comprises 14 residues. Germline CDR1 MGHRA, CDR2 YSYEKL. V gave up 1 base and J gave up 3 bases, with 6 bases separating them. In nucleotides, the CDR3 is TGCGCCAGCAGCCAAGTCCGGGACACCGGGGAGCTGTTTTTT. Translation gives CASSQVRDTGELFF.

The chain links TRBV9 to TRBJ2-3, with 7 nucleotides matching TRBD2. This CDR3 contains 15 residues. Germline V lookup: CDR1 SGDLS, CDR2 YYNGEE. Trimming removed 4 bases from V and 0 bases from J; junction bases left unmatched: 5. Here the CDR3 DNA reads TGTGCCAGCAGCATATCTAGCGGAAGCACAGATACGCAGTATTTT. It encodes CASSISSGSTDTQYF.

The rearrangement uses TRBV9 and TRBJ2-5; 8 bases fit TRBD1. CDR1 and CDR2 (germline): SGDLS, YYNGEE. The J segment lost 2 bases and the V segment lost 4 bases, leaving 10 bases of the junction unmatched. The CDR3 runs to 16 residues. The CDR3 DNA reads TGTGCCAGCAGCTCCCGAGTGGGGACAGGTCAAGAGACCCAGTACTTC. Amino acid sequence: CASSSRVGTGQETQYF.